This T cell receptor (beta chain) was found in a study of glioma-infiltrating T cells after dendritic cell vaccination. On the study more broadly: At biweekly intervals, patients got three intradermal dendritic cell vaccine injections.

Sequencing used immunoSEQ multiplex PCR; TCRdb keeps in-frame clones, though not all of them. The sample includes 90,000 to 140,000 clones, roughly 90% of them seen just once. V was pared by 5 bases and J by 0 bases, with 13 bases between. The germline V gene encodes CDR1 SGHTA and CDR2 FQGNSA. The CDR3 totals 16 residues. Time point: after dendritic cell vaccination, including at tumor progression/relapse. The clonotype originates from a human donor with glioblastoma. The V and J genes are TRBV7-2 and TRBJ1-4, with D hard to call. The sequencing used blood, collected after dendritic cell vaccination. The CDR3 loop is CASSPGLWATNEKLFF. CDR3 nucleotides: TGTGCCAGCAGCCCAGGACTGTGGGCAACTAATGAAAAACTGTTTTTT.